This T cell receptor (beta chain) was captured in a study of T cell repertoires in cytomegalovirus infection. General observations from the study: Cumulated frequencies of public TCR beta families served to identify carriers of CMV plus the relevant HLA.

CDR3 size: 16 residues. Germline V CDR1 and CDR2: SGDLS, YYNGEE. Germline trimming cut 3 bases from V and 5 bases from J; bases unmatched to any gene: 8. MiXCR, applied by TCRdb to the reads, yields one record per CDR3 protein. Of 480,000 or so distinct CDR3 sequences listed, approximately 11% are singletons. At least ten counts were recorded for this clonotype. Its antigen is undetermined. This clonotype was obtained from a human donor in good health (CMV status not recorded). Some clones in this sample may be carry-over from other donors' samples. The source material was PBMCs. The J gene is TRBJ2-3, the V gene TRBV9; TRBD2 matches 11 bases. The CDR3 DNA is TGTGCCAGCAGCGGGGATAGCGGGAGGGCAAGAGATACGCAGTATTTT. Residues: CASSGDSGRARDTQYF.